The 22 T cell receptor beta chains given below trace back to one sample, sequenced in a study of neurological immune-mediated disorders. TCRdb re-derived calls from the 5' RACE reads in MiXCR, one entry per CDR3 protein. In the table there are tens of thousands of distinct CDR3 sequences, approximately 5.9% of which are singletons. Input material: CD8+ T cells from blood. The source of these receptors is a man between 18 and 29 years old in good health.

Sample share makes this clonotype medium-sized. J is TRBJ2-2 and V is TRBV20-1; 8 bases map to TRBD1. The CDR3 runs to 16 residues. J lost 4 bases, V lost 4 bases, and 11 bases had no gene match. CDR1 is DFQATT, CDR2 SNEGSKA, per germline (reference sequence). The CDR3 DNA follows: TGCAGTGCTAAGGACAGGGACCCTCAAATCACCGGGGAGCTGTTTTTT. The encoded protein is CSAKDRDPQITGELFF.

This clonotype was counted at least ten times. The rearrangement uses TRBV7-3 and TRBJ2-2, with no clear D. Trimming took off 1 base at V and 1 base at J, with 13 bases between the two ends. Germline V gene lookup returns CDR1 SGHTA and CDR2 FQGTGA. This CDR3 contains 17 residues. Written as DNA, the CDR3 is TGTGCCAGCAGCTTAAATTCCTTGACGGGGAACACCGGGGAGCTGTTTTTT. It is translated as CASSLNSLTGNTGELFF.

This clonotype was counted ten times or more. The V call is TRBV6-5, the J call TRBJ1-1; 7 bases align to TRBD1. In germline, CDR1 is MNHEY, CDR2 SVGAGI. The CDR3 totals 14 residues. V lost 5 bases, J lost 1 base, and 4 bases stayed unmatched. This chain's CDR3 is CASSLYRGNTEAFF. The CDR3 coding sequence is TGTGCCAGCAGTCTCTACAGGGGGAACACTGAAGCTTTCTTT.

This clonotype was found many times. This chain uses TRBV29-1 with TRBJ1-2, with unresolved D. The CDR3 extends over 14 amino acids. V lost 6 bases, J lost 4 bases, and 18 bases lay in between. Per germline, CDR1 SQVTM and CDR2 ANQGSEA. The CDR3 DNA reads TGCAGCGTGGCCCATGAGTTCGAGGGCTATGGCTACACCTTC. Amino acid sequence: CSVAHEFEGYGYTF.

This clonotype came up many times. The chain combines TRBV20-1 with TRBJ1-1, with 8 bases identical to TRBD1. CDR1 and CDR2 from the germline V gene are DFQATT and SNEGSKA (reference sequence). This CDR3 comprises 11 residues. With V trimmed by 1 base and J by 8 bases, 0 bases remained unmatched. The CDR3 here is CSARGTGEAFF. The CDR3 bases are TGCAGTGCTAGAGGGACAGGGGAAGCTTTCTTT.

This clonotype was seen repeatedly, ten times or more. The V call is TRBV27, the J call TRBJ1-2, with D perhaps matching TRBD1 (5 bases). This CDR3 is built from 13 residues. V lost 3 bases to trimming and J lost 4 bases, with 9 bases between them. The germline gives CDR1 MNHEY, CDR2 SMNVEV (reference sequence). CDR3 DNA: TGTGCCAGCAGTTTGACAGTCAGCTATGGCTACACCTTC. This codes for CASSLTVSYGYTF.

There are a few counts of this clonotype. The V and J genes are TRBV29-1 and TRBJ1-6, with D hard to call. The ends were cut back, 7 bases at V and 7 bases at J, with 11 bases in the middle. Germline CDR1 is SQVTM and CDR2 is ANQGSEA. The CDR3 has 12 residues. CDR3 residues: CSAKDGNSPLHF. The CDR3 nucleotides are TGCAGCGCCAAGGACGGGAATTCACCCCTCCACTTT.

This clonotype was counted at least ten times. The V and J genes are TRBV20-1 and TRBJ2-7; a possible D gene is TRBD1 (6 bases). The CDR3 covers 14 residues. Deletions cut 3 bases from V and 3 bases from J, with 15 bases between. Germline CDR1 DFQATT, CDR2 SNEGSKA (reference sequence). DNA for the CDR3: TGCAGTGCTAGCGGGGCAGGGGAGTTCTACGAGCAGTACTTC. Amino acids: CSASGAGEFYEQYF.

This clonotype was detected many times. The V gene is TRBV7-9, the J gene TRBJ1-2; D remains ambiguous. V gave up 7 bases and J gave up 6 bases, with 30 bases separating them. The CDR3 has 18 amino acids. Germline lookup yields CDR1 SEHNR and CDR2 FQNEAQ (reference sequence). The CDR3 is CASTSANILPGFYDGYTF. The CDR3 nucleotides are TGTGCCAGCACCTCAGCCAACATACTCCCTGGGTTCTATGATGGCTACACCTTC.

This clonotype has ten or more counts. The genes are TRBV20-1 and TRBJ2-3, with TRBD2 identical over 9 bases. The CDR3 totals 14 residues. The germline CDR1 and CDR2 sequences are DFQATT and SNEGSKA (reference sequence). V dropped 2 bases and J dropped 4; count of bases not matched to a gene: 4. The CDR3 DNA is TGCAGTGCTAGACAGCGGGGGGTGGCAGATACGCAGTATTTT. Its translation: CSARQRGVADTQYF.

For the CDR3, the DNA is TGTGCCAGTAGTATCTTGGGGGGGCCCGGGGAGCTGTTTTTT. This translates into CASSILGGPGELFF. The J gene is TRBJ2-2, the V gene TRBV19; D may be TRBD2 (7 bases). Per the germline V gene, CDR1 is LNHDA and CDR2 is SQIVND (reference sequence). The CDR3 extends over 14 amino acids. V was shortened by 3 bases and J by 6 bases, with 11 bases between the two germline ends.

This clonotype has ten or more counts. The chain links TRBV6-5 to TRBJ1-5; D unresolved. Germline V gene lookup returns CDR1 MNHEY and CDR2 SVGAGI. CDR3 length: 13 residues. The germline V and J ends were trimmed by 2 bases and 1 base, with 3 bases remaining between them. The CDR3, as DNA: TGTGCCAGCAGTTACAGGAGCAATCAGCCCCAGCATTTT. Translation gives CASSYRSNQPQHF.

This clonotype was found many times. The V gene is TRBV7-8, the J gene TRBJ2-3; D may match TRBD1 or TRBD2 (7 bases each). In germline, CDR1 is SGHVS, CDR2 FQNEAQ. Trimming stripped 2 bases from V and 1 base from J, with 25 bases between. This CDR3 is built from 20 residues. CDR3 loop: CASSLYPGGDYGAGTDTQYF. In DNA form, the CDR3 reads TGTGCCAGCAGCTTATACCCAGGGGGGGATTACGGCGCTGGCACAGATACGCAGTATTTT.

This clonotype has at least ten counts. V gene TRBV9 combines with J gene TRBJ2-1; D possibly corresponds to TRBD1 (6 bases). CDR1 SGDLS and CDR2 YYNGEE come from the germline V gene. There are 18 residues in the CDR3. V dropped 0 bases and J dropped 7 bases, with 23 bases sitting between them. CDR3 sequence reads: CASSVGKRTVPSWNEQFF. The DNA of the CDR3 is TGTGCCAGCAGCGTAGGAAAACGGACAGTACCGTCGTGGAATGAGCAGTTCTTC.

This clonotype was picked up many times. The gene calls are TRBV6-5 and TRBJ1-1, with D unresolved. The V gene lost 0 bases and the J gene lost 1 base, with 6 bases spanning the gap. Germline CDR1 is MNHEY and CDR2 is SVGAGI. CDR3 size: 14 residues. CDR3 in amino acids: CASSYSHPNTEAFF. The CDR3 DNA is TGTGCCAGCAGTTACTCCCACCCGAACACTGAAGCTTTCTTT.

This clonotype was observed many times. This chain uses TRBV5-1 with TRBJ1-2, with 7 bases aligning to TRBD1. Per germline, CDR1 SGHRS and CDR2 YFSETQ. J was trimmed by 0 bases and V by 0 bases; bases with no gene match: 8. The CDR3 length is 17 residues. The CDR3: CASSLGYRGRANYGYTF. Written as DNA, the CDR3 is TGCGCCAGCAGCTTGGGTTACAGGGGTCGGGCTAACTATGGCTACACCTTC. Supplemented by reference TRBV5-1 and TRBJ1-2, the full variable domain reads KAGVTQTPRYLIKTRGQQVTLSCSPISGHRSVSWYQQTPGQGLQFLFEYFSETQRNKGNFPGRFSGRQFSNSRSEMNVSTLELGDSALYLCASSLGYRGRANYGYTFGSGTRLTVV.

This clonotype was recorded many times. The V call is TRBV3-1, the J call TRBJ2-1; D unresolved. V was cut by 5 bases and J by 3 bases, with 5 bases left in between. The CDR3 covers 12 residues. Germline V gives CDR1 LGHDT, CDR2 YNNKEL (reference sequence). The CDR3 is CASSAGYNEQFF. The CDR3 DNA sequence: TGTGCCAGCAGCGCTGGCTACAATGAGCAGTTCTTC.

This clonotype was recorded at least ten times. This chain joins TRBV4-3 and TRBJ2-6, with no clear D. Germline V gene sequence: CDR1 LGHNA, CDR2 YSLEER. This CDR3 has 21 residues. V gave up 1 base and J gave up 1 base, with 23 bases separating them. CDR3 sequence (DNA): TGCGCCAGCAGCCAAGTCGTCCAGAAGCTCGAATTCGTATCTGGGGCCAACGTCCTGACTTTC. It translates to CASSQVVQKLEFVSGANVLTF.

This clonotype was seen ten or more times. CDR3 loop: CSARSKGGEFAANYGYTF. CDR3 sequence (DNA): TGCAGTGCTAGAAGTAAAGGGGGTGAATTTGCGGCTAACTATGGCTACACCTTC. The rearrangement links TRBV20-1 to TRBJ1-2; weak D call: TRBD1 (6 bases). Trimming took off 2 bases at V and 0 bases at J, with 22 bases between the two ends. Germline-derived CDR1 and CDR2 are DFQATT and SNEGSKA (reference sequence). CDR3 size: 18 residues.

This clonotype has ten or more counts. The DNA of the CDR3 is TGTGCCAGCAGCTTGACAGGGGCCGGGGAGCTGTTTTTT. Its protein product is CASSLTGAGELFF. The chain recombines TRBV5-6 with TRBJ2-2; 7 bases match TRBD1. This CDR3 is 13 amino acids long. Germline V lookup: CDR1 SGHDT, CDR2 YYEEEE. Trimming removed 1 base from V and 6 bases from J; junction bases left unmatched: 0. The variable domain in full, completed from reference TRBV5-6 and TRBJ2-2, reads DAGVTQSPTHLIKTRGQQVTLRCSPKSGHDTVSWYQQALGQGPQFIFQYYEEEERQRGNFPDRFSGHQFPNYSSELNVNALLLGDSALYLCASSLTGAGELFFGEGSRLTVL.

This clonotype was seen at least ten times. The rearrangement uses TRBV9 and TRBJ2-3; maybe TRBD2 (6 bases). V was clipped by 0 bases and J by 1 base, with 12 bases between them. The CDR3 covers 16 residues. Germline lookup yields CDR1 SGDLS and CDR2 YYNGEE. This CDR3 is CASSVEGGAGTDTQYF. Here the CDR3 DNA reads TGTGCCAGCAGCGTAGAGGGCGGGGCGGGCACAGATACGCAGTATTTT.

This clonotype was observed many times. V is TRBV7-9 and J is TRBJ1-1; D perhaps matches TRBD1 (5 bases). CDR1 SEHNR and CDR2 FQNEAQ come from the germline V gene (reference sequence). The length of the CDR3 is 14 residues. V lost 1 base to trimming and J lost 11 bases, with 17 bases between them. The CDR3 is CASSLENLGADAFF. In DNA, the CDR3 is TGTGCCAGCAGCTTAGAGAATTTAGGGGCCGACGCTTTCTTT.